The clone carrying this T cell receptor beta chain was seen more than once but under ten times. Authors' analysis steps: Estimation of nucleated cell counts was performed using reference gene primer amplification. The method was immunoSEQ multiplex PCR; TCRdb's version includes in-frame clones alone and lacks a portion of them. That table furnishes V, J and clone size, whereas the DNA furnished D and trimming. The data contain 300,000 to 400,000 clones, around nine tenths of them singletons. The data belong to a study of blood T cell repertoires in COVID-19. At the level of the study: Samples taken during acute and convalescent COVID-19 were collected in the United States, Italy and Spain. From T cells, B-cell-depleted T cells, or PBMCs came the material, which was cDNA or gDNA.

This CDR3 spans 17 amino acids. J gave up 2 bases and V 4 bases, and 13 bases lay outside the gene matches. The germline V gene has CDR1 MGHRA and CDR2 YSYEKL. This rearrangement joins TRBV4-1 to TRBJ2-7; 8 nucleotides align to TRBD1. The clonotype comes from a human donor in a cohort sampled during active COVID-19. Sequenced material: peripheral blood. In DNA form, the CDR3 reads TGCGCCAGCAGCCGCGGCACGTTCCCGGGACAGGCCTACGAGCAGTACTTC. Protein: CASSRGTFPGQAYEQYF.